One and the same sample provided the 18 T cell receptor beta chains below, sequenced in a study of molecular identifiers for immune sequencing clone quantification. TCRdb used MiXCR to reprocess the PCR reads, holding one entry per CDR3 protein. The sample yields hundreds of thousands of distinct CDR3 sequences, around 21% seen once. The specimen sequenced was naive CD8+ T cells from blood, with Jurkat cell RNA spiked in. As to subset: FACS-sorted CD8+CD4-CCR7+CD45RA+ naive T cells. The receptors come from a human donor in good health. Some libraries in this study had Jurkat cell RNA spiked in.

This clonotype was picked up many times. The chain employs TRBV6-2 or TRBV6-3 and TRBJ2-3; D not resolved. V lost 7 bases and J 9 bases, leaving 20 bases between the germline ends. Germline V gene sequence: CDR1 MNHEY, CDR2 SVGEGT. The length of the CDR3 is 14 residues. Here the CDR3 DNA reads TGTGCCAGCACCATAGCCCCGACACTTCCAACGCAGTATTTT. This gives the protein CASTIAPTLPTQYF.

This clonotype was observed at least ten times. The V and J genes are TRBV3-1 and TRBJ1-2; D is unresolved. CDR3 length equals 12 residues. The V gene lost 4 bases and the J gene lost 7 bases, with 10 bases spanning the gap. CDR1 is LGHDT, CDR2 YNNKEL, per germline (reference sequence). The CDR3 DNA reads TGTGCCAGCAGCCTCTACAGTGCTGGCTACACCTTC. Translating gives CASSLYSAGYTF.

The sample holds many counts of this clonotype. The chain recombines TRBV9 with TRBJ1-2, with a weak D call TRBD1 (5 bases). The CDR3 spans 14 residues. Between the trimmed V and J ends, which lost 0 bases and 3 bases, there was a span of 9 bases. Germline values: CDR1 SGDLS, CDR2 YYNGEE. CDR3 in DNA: TGTGCCAGCAGCGTAGATGGGGGTTACTATGGCTACACCTTC. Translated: CASSVDGGYYGYTF.

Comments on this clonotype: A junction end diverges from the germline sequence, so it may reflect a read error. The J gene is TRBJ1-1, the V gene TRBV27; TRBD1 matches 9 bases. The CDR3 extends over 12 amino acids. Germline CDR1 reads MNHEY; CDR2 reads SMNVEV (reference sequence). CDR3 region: CATGTGNAEAFF. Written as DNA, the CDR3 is TGTGCCACCGGGACAGGGAACGCTGAAGCTTTCTTT.

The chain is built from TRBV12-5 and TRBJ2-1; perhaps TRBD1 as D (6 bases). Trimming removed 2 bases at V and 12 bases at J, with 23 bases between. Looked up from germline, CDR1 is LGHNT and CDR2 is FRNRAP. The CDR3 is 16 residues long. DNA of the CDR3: TGTGCTAGTGGTTTGACTCTACAGGGAAATTTTCCAGGGCAGTTCTTC. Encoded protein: CASGLTLQGNFPGQFF.

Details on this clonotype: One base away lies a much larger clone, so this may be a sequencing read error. The DNA for the CDR3 is TGTGCCTGGAGTCTCCGGGACAGGGTTATGAACACTGGAGCTTTCTTT. Translated, it gives CAWSLRDRVMNTGAFF. The chain has TRBV30 and TRBJ1-1, with 9 nucleotides matching TRBD1. Germline-derived CDR1 and CDR2 are GTSNPN and SVGIG (reference sequence). This CDR3 spans 16 amino acids.

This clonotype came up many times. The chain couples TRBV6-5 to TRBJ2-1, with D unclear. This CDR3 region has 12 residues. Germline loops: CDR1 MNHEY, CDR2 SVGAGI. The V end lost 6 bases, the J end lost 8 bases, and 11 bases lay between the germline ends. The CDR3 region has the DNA TGTGCCAGCAGCAACAAGTGGGATGAGCAGTTCTTC. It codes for CASSNKWDEQFF.

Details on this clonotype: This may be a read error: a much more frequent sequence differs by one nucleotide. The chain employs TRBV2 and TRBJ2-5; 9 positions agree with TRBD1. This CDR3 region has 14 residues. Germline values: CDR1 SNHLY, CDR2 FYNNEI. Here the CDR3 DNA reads TGTGCCACAGAGCCCGGGACAGGGCAAGAGACCCAGAACTTC. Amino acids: CATEPGTGQETQNF.

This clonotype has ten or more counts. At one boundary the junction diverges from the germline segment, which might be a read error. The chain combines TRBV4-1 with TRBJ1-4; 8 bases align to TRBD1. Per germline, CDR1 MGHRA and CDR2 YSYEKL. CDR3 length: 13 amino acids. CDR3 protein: CASSQDRTRDRLF. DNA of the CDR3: TGCGCTAGCAGCCAAGATAGGACCCGGGACAGGCTTTTT.

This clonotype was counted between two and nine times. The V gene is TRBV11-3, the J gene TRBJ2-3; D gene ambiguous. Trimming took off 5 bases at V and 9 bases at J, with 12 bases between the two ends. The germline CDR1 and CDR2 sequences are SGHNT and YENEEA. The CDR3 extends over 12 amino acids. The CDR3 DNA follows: TGTGCCAGCAGCCCAGGCAGTGGCACGCAGTATTTT. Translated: CASSPGSGTQYF. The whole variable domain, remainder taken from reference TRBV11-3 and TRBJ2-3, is EAGVVQSPRYKIIEKKQPVAFWCNPISGHNTLYWYLQNLGQGPELLIRYENEEAVDDSQLPKDRFSAERLKGVDSTLKIQPAELGDSAVYLCASSPGSGTQYFGPGTRLTVL.

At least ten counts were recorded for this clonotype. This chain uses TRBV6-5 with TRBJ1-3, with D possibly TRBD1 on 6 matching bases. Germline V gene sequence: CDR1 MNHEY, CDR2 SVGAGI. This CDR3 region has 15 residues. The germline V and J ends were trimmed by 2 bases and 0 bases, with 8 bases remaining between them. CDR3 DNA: TGTGCCAGCAGTTACAAACAGGGCTCTGGAAACACCATATATTTT. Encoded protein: CASSYKQGSGNTIYF.

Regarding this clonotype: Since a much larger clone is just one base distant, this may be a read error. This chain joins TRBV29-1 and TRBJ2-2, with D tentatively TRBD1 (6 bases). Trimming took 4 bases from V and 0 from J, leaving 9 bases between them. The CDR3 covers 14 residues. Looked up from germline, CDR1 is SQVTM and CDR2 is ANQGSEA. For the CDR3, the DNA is TGCAGCGTTGTAGGGGGTCCGAACACCGGGGAGCTGTTTTTT. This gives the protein CSVVGGPNTGELFF.

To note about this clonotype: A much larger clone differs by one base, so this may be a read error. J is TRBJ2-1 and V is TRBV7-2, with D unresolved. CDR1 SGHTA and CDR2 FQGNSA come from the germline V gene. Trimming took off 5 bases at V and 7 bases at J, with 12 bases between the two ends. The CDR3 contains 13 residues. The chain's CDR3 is CASSEDDSNEQFF. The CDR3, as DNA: TGTGCCAGCAGCGAAGACGATTCGAATGAGCAGTTCTTC. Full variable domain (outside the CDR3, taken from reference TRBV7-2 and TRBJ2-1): GAGVSQSPSNKVTEKGKDVELRCDPISGHTALYWYRQSLGQGLEFLIYFQGNSAPDKSGLPSDRFSAERTGGSVSTLTIQRTQQEDSAVYLCASSEDDSNEQFFGPGTRLTVL.

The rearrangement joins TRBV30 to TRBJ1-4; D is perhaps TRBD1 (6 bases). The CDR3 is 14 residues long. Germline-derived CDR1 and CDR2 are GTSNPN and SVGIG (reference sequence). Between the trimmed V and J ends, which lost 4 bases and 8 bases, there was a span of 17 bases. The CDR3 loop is CAWNEQGFGEKLFF. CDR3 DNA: TGTGCCTGGAACGAACAGGGTTTTGGCGAAAAACTGTTTTTT.

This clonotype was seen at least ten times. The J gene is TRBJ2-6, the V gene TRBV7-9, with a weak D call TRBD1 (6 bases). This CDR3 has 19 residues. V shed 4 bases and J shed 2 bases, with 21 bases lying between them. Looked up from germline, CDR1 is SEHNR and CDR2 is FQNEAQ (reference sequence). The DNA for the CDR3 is TGTGCCAGCAGCTCGAATTGGGCTACAGGGTCCCCTGGGGCCAACGTCCTGACTTTC. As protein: CASSSNWATGSPGANVLTF.

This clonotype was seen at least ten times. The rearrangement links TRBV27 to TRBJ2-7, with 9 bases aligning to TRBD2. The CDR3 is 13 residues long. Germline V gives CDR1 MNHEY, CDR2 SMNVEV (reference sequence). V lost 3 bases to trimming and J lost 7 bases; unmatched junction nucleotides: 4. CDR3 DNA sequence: TGTGCCAGCAGTTTTAGCGGGAGCAATGAGCAGTACTTC. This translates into CASSFSGSNEQYF.

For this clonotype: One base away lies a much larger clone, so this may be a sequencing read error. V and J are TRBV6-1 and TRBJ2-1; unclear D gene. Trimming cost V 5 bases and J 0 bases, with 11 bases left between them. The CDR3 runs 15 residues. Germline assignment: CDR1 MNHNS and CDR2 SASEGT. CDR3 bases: TGTGCCAGCAGTAAACTAACCAACTCCTACAATGAGCAGTTCTTC. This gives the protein CASSKLTNSYNEQFF.

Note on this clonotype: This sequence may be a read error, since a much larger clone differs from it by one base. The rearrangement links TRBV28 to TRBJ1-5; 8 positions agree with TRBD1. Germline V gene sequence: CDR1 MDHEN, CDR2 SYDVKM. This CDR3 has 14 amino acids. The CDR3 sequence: CAGSSGQGDQPQHF. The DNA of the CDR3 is TGTGCCGGCAGTTCCGGACAGGGAGATCAGCCCCAGCATTTT.